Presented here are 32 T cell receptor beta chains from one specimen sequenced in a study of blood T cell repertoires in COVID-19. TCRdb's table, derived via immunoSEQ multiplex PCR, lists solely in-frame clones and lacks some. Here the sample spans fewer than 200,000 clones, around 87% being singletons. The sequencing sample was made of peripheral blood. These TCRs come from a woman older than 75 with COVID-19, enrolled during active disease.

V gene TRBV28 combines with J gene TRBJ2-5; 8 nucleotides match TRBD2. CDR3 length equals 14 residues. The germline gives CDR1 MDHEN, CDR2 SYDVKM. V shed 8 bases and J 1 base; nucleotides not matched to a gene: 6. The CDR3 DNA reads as TGTGCCAGCGGGACGGGAGGGATCCAAGAGACCCAGTACTTC. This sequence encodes CASGTGGIQETQYF.

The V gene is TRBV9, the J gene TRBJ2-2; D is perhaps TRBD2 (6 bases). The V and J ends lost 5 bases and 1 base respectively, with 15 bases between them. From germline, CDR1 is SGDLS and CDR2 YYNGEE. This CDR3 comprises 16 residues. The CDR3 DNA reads TGTGCCAGCAGGGCACCGGGACTCCAGAACACCGGGGAGCTGTTTTTT. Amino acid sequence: CASRAPGLQNTGELFF.

The CDR3 protein is CASSPFTSGGFNEQFF. The CDR3 nucleotides read TGTGCCAGCAGCCCCTTTACTAGCGGAGGGTTCAATGAGCAGTTCTTC. The chain has TRBV3-1 (or the pseudogene TRBV3-2) and TRBJ2-1; 8 positions match TRBD2. Germline CDR1 and CDR2: LGHDT and YNNKEL (reference sequence). The CDR3 covers 16 residues. The trim removed 4 bases at V and 6 bases at J, leaving 11 bases unmatched.

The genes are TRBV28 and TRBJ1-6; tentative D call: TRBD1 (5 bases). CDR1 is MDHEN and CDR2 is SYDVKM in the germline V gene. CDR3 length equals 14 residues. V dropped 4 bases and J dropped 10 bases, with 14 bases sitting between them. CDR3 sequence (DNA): TGTGCCAGCAGTTCTCAGGGTTTTGTATCACCCCTCCACTTT. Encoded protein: CASSSQGFVSPLHF.

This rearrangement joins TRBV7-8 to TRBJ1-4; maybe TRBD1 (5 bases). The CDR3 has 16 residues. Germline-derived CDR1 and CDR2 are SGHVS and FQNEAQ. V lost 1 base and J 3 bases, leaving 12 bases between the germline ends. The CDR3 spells CASSLGGRGANEKLFF. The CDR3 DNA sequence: TGTGCCAGCAGCTTAGGGGGGAGGGGCGCTAATGAAAAACTGTTTTTT.

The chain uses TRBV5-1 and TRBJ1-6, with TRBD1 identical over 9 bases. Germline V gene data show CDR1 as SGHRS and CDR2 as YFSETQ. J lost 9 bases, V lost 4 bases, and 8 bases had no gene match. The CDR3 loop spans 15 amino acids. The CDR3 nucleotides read TGCGCCAGCAGCAACCCTGGACAGGGGATTTCACCCCTCCACTTT. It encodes CASSNPGQGISPLHF.

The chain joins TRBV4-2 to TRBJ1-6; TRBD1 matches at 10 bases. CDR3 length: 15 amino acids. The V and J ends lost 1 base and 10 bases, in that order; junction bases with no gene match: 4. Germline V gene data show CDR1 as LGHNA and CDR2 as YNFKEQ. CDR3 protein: CASSQAGTGVSPLHF. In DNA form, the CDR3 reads TGTGCCAGCAGCCAAGCCGGGACAGGGGTATCACCCCTCCACTTT.

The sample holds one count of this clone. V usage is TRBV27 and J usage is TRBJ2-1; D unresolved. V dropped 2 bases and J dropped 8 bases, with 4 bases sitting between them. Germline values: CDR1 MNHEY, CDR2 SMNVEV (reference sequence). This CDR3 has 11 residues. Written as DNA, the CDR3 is TGTGCCAGCAGTTTAATCGATGAGCAGTTCTTC. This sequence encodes CASSLIDEQFF.

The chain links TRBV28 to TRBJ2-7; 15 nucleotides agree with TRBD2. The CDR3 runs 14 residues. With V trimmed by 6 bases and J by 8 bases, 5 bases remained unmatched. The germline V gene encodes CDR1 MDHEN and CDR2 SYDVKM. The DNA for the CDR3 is TGTGCCAGCAGAGAAGGGACTAGCGGGAGGAAGCAGTACTTC. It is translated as CASREGTSGRKQYF.

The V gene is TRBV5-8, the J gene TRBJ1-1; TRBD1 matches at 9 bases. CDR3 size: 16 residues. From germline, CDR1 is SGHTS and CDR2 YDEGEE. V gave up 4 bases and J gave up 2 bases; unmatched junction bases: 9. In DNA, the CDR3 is TGTGCCAGCAGCACTTACAGGGGGCTCTCTAACACTGAAGCTTTCTTT. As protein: CASSTYRGLSNTEAFF.

This CDR3 reads CASSLTSESYNEQFF. The CDR3 coding sequence is TGTGCCAGCAGCTTAACTAGTGAGTCTTACAATGAGCAGTTCTTC. The J gene is TRBJ2-1, the V gene TRBV7-3; no definite D call. The CDR3 covers 15 residues. The V gene lost 0 bases and the J gene lost 4 bases, with 10 bases spanning the gap. Germline lookup yields CDR1 SGHTA and CDR2 FQGTGA.

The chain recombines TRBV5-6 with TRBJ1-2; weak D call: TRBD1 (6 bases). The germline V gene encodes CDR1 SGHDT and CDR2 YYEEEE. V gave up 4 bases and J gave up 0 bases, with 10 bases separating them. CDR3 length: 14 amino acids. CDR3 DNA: TGTGCCAGCAGCCCCGGACAGACTAACTATGGCTACACCTTC. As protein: CASSPGQTNYGYTF.

This CDR3 reads CASSYDREDQPQHF. CDR3 DNA: TGTGCCAGCAGTTACGACAGGGAGGATCAGCCCCAGCATTTT. The chain uses TRBV6-5 and TRBJ1-5; 7 nucleotides align to TRBD1. The CDR3 is 14 residues long. V trimming: 2 bases; J trimming: 5 bases; junction bases outside the gene matches: 3. Germline loops: CDR1 MNHEY, CDR2 SVGAGI.

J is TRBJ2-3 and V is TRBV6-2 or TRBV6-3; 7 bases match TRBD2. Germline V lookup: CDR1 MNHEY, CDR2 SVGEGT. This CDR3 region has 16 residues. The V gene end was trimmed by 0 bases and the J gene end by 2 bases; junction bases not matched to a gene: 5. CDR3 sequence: CASSYSAGDVTDTQYF. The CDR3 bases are TGTGCCAGCAGTTACTCGGCGGGAGATGTCACAGATACGCAGTATTTT.

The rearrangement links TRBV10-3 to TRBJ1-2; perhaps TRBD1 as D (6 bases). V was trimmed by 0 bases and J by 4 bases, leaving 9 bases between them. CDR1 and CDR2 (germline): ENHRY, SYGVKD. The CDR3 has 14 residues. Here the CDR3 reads CAISESGGGYGYTF. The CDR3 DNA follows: TGTGCCATCAGTGAGTCGGGAGGGGGCTATGGCTACACCTTC.

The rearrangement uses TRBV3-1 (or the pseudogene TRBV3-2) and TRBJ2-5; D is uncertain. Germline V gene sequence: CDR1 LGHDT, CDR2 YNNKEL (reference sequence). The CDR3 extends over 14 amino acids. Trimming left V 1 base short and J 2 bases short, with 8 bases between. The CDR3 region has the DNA TGTGCCAGCAGCCAAGCGTCTATTCAAGAGACCCAGTACTTC. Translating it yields CASSQASIQETQYF.

The CDR3: CASTWGGPQHF. Here the CDR3 DNA reads TGTGCCAGCACCTGGGGGGGGCCCCAGCATTTT. The genes are TRBV12-3 or TRBV12-4 and TRBJ1-5, with a possible D match to TRBD1 (5 bases). This CDR3 region has 11 residues. V was cut by 7 bases and J by 9 bases, with 10 bases left in between.

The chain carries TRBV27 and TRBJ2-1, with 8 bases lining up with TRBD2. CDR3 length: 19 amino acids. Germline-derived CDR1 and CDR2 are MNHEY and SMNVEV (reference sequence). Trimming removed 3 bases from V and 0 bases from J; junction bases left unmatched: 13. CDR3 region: CASSFTPLAGDPSYNEQFF. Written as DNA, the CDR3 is TGTGCCAGCAGTTTTACCCCTCTAGCGGGCGATCCCTCCTACAATGAGCAGTTCTTC.

In nucleotides, the CDR3 is TGTGCCAGCAGTCGGGACTACGGTTCTGAAGAGCAGTTCTTC. Its protein is CASSRDYGSEEQFF. The V and J genes are TRBV27 and TRBJ2-1; 7 nucleotides match TRBD2. Germline V gene sequence: CDR1 MNHEY, CDR2 SMNVEV (reference sequence). CDR3 length: 14 amino acids. After removal of 5 bases from V and 10 bases from J, the junction contained 11 bases not matched to a gene.

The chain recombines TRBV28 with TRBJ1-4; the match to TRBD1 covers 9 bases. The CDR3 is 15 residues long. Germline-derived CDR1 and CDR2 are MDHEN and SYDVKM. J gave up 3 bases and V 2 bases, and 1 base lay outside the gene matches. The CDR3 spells CASSLRQGANEKLFF. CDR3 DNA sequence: TGTGCCAGCAGTTTACGACAGGGGGCTAATGAAAAACTGTTTTTT. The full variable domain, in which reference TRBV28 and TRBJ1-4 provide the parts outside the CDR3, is DVKVTQSSRYLVKRTGEKVFLECVQDMDHENMFWYRQDPGLGLRLIYFSYDVKMKEKGDIPEGYSVSREKKERFSLILESASTNQTSMYLCASSLRQGANEKLFFGSGTQLSVL.

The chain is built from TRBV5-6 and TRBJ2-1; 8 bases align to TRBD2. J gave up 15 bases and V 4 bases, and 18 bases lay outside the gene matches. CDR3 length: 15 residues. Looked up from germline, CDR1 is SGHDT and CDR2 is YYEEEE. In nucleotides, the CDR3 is TGTGCCAGCAGCGTAAGGTGGAGGAGCGGGAGAAATCGGTTCTTC. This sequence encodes CASSVRWRSGRNRFF.

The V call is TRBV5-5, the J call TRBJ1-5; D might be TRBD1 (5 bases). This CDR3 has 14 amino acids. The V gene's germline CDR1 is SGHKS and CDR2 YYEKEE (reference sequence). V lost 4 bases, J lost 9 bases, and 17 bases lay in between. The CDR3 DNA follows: TGTGCCAGCAGCGCGGACATCGCGGAACGGCCCCAGCATTTT. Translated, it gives CASSADIAERPQHF.

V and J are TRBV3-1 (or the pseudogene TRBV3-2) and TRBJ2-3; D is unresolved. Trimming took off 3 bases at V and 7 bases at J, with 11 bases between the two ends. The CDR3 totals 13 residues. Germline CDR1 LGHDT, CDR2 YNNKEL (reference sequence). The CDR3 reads CASSQALVNTQYF. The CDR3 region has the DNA TGTGCCAGCAGCCAGGCCCTTGTTAATACGCAGTATTTT.

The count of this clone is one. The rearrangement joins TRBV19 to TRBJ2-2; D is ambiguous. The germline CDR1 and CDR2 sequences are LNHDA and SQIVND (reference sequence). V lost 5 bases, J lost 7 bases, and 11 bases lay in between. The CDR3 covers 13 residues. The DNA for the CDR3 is TGTGCCAGTAGTCCCTCCCAGGACGGGGAGCTGTTTTTT. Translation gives CASSPSQDGELFF.

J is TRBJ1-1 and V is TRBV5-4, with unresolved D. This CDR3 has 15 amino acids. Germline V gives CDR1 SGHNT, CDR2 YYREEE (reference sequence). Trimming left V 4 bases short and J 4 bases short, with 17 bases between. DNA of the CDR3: TGTGCCAGCAGCCATACCCACTCTCGGGGCACTGAAGCTTTCTTT. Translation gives CASSHTHSRGTEAFF.

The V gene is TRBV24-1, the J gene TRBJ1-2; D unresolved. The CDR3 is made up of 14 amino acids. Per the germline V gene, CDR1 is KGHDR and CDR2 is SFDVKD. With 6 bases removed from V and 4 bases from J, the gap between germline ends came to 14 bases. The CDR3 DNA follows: TGTGCCACCAGTCCGGGGTCTCTATTCTATGGCTACACCTTC. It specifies CATSPGSLFYGYTF.

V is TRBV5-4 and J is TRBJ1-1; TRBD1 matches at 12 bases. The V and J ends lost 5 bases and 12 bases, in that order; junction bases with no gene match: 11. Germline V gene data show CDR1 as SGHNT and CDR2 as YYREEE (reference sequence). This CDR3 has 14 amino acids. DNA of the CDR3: TGTGCCAGCAGGATTACCGGGACAGGGGGCAGGACTTTCTTT. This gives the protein CASRITGTGGRTFF.

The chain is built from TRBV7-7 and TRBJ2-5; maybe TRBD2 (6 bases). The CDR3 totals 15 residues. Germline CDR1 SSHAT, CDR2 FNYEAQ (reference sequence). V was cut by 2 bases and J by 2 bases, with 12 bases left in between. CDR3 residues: CASSLLEGRQETQYF. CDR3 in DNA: TGTGCCAGCAGCTTATTAGAGGGGAGGCAAGAGACCCAGTACTTC.

CDR3 region: CASSLPLAGEFYEQYF. The DNA for the CDR3 is TGTGCCAGCAGCTTACCCTTAGCGGGGGAATTCTACGAGCAGTACTTC. V is TRBV3-1 (or the pseudogene TRBV3-2) and J is TRBJ2-7, with 9 nucleotides matching TRBD2. CDR1 and CDR2 (germline): LGHDT, YNNKEL (reference sequence). This CDR3 region has 16 residues. V trimming: 5 bases; J trimming: 3 bases; junction bases outside the gene matches: 11.

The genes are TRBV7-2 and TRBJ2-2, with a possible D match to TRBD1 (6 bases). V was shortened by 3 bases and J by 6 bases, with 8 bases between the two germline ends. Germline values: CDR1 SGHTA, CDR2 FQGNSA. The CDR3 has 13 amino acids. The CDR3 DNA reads TGTGCCAGCAGCTTTACAGGGTCCGGGGAGCTGTTTTTT. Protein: CASSFTGSGELFF.

CDR3 in amino acids: CASSHSPDWGDLVDTQYF. CDR3 nucleotide sequence: TGTGCCAGCAGCCACTCCCCCGACTGGGGGGATCTTGTTGATACGCAGTATTTT. The rearrangement links TRBV6-2 or TRBV6-3 to TRBJ2-3; TRBD2 might be the D (6 bases). This CDR3 has 18 amino acids. Germline V CDR1 and CDR2: MNHEY, SVGEGT. Between the trimmed V and J ends, which lost 6 bases and 6 bases, there was a span of 28 bases.

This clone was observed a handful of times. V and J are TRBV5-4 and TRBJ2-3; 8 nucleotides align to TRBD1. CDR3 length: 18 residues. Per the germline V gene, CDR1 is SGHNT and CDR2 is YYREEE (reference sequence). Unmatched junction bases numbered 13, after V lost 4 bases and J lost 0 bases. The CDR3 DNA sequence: TGTGCCAGCAGCCTCGACAGGGGACGGGTCCCTAGCACAGATACGCAGTATTTT. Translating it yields CASSLDRGRVPSTDTQYF.